This T cell receptor (beta chain) appears in the sequencing data of a study of CD8 T cells in ankylosing spondylitis. Findings and limits, study-wide: Ankylosing spondylitis blood appeared to carry a characteristic TCR beta motif of 7 or 8 highly homologous variants. Prior literature has documented some motif variants in synovial fluid and blood from reactive arthritis.

Making the TCR beta libraries involved quantitative 5'-RACE with molecular barcodes. TCRdb called the 5' RACE reads again in MiXCR, with one record for every CDR3 protein. The sample holds fewer than 450,000 distinct CDR3 sequences; approximately 17% are singletons and the top ten take approximately 0.93%. Looked up from germline, CDR1 is DFQATT and CDR2 is SNEGSKA (reference sequence). The ends were cut back, 4 bases at V and 0 bases at J, with 13 bases in the middle. The CDR3 covers 14 residues. This clonotype was detected many times. The antigen remains undetermined. This chain uses TRBV20-1 with TRBJ2-7; a weak D match, TRBD2 (6 bases). The sequenced material came from blood, either unsorted or a sorted T cell fraction (not recorded which). This sequence originates from a male donor with ankylosing spondylitis. DNA of the CDR3: TGCAGTGCTAAAGTGGGACTGAACTCCTACGAGCAGTACTTC. It translates to CSAKVGLNSYEQYF.